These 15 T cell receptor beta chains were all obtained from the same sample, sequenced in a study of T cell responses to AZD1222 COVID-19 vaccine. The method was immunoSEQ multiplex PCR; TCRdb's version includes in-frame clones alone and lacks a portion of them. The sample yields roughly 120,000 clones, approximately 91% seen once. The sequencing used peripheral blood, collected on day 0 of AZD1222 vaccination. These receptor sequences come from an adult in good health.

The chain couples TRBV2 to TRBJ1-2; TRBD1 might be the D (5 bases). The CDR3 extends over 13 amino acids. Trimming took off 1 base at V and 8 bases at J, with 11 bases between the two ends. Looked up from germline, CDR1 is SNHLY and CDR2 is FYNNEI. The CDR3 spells CASSEEGVFGYTF. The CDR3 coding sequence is TGTGCCAGCAGTGAAGAAGGGGTTTTCGGCTACACCTTC.

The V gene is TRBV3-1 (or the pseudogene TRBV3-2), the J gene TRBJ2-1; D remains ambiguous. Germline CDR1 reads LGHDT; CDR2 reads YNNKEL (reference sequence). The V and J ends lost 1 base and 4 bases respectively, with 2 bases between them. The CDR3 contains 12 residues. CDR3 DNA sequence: TGTGCCAGCAGCCAAGCGTACAATGAGCAGTTCTTC. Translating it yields CASSQAYNEQFF.

The CDR3 DNA reads as TGTGCCAGCAGTTTGAACGGTCAGCCCCAGCATTTT. Translated, it gives CASSLNGQPQHF. This chain links TRBV28 with TRBJ1-5; unclear D gene. The CDR3 runs to 12 residues. Germline CDR1 and CDR2: MDHEN and SYDVKM. The V end lost 3 bases, the J end lost 6 bases, and 6 bases lay between the germline ends.

CDR3 bases: TGTGCCAGCAGCCCTGTTATAGGGGGTCTCGCTAACTATGGCTACACCTTC. This codes for CASSPVIGGLANYGYTF. The gene calls are TRBV5-4 and TRBJ1-2; TRBD1 is a possible D gene (6 bases). CDR1 is SGHNT and CDR2 is YYREEE in the germline V gene (reference sequence). The CDR3 loop spans 17 amino acids. Trimming cost V 4 bases and J 0 bases, with 19 bases left between them.

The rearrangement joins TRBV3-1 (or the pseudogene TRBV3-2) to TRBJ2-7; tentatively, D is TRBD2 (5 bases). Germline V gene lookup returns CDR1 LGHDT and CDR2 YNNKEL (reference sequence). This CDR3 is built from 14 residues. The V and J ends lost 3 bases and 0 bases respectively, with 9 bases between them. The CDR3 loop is CASSHGRVSYEQYF. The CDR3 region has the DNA TGTGCCAGCAGCCACGGGCGGGTCTCCTACGAGCAGTACTTC.

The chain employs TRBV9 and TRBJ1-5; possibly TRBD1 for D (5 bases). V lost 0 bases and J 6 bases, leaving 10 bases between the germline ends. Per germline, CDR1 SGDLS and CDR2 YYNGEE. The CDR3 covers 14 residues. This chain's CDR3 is CASSVAGRGQPQHF. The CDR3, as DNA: TGTGCCAGCAGCGTAGCAGGGAGAGGTCAGCCCCAGCATTTT.

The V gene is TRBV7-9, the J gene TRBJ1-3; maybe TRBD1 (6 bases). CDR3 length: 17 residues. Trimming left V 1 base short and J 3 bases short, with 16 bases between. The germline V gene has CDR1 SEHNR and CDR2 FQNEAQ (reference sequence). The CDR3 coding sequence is TGTGCCAGCAGCTTAGACGTACAGGGATTATATGGAAACACCATATATTTT. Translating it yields CASSLDVQGLYGNTIYF. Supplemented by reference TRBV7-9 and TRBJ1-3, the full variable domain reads DTGVSQNPRHKITKRGQNVTFRCDPISEHNRLYWYRQTLGQGPEFLTYFQNEAQLEKSRLLSDRFSAERPKGSFSTLEIQRTEQGDSAMYLCASSLDVQGLYGNTIYFGEGSWLTVV.

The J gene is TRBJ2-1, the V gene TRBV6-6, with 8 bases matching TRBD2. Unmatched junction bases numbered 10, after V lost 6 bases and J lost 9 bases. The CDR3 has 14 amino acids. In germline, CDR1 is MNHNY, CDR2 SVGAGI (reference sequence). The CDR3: CASRESGSRGEQFF. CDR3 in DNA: TGTGCCAGCAGAGAAAGCGGGAGCCGGGGTGAGCAGTTCTTC.

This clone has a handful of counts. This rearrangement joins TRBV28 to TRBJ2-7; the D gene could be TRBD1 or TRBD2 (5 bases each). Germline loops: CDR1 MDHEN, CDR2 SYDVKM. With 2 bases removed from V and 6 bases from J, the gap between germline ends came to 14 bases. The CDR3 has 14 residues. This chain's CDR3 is CASSLRVGATEQYF. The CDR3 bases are TGTGCCAGCAGTTTAAGGGTCGGGGCAACCGAGCAGTACTTC.

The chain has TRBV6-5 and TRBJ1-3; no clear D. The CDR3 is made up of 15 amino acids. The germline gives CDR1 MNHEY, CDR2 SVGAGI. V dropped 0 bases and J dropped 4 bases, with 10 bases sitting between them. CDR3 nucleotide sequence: TGTGCCAGCAGTTACTCCGCGGATACCGGAAACACCATATATTTT. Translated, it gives CASSYSADTGNTIYF.

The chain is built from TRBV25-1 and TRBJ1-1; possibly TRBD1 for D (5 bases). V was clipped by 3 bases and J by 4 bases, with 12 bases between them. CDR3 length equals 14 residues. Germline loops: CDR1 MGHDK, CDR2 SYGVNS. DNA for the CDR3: TGTGCCAGCAGTGAGTTCACCGGGACCACTGAAGCTTTCTTT. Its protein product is CASSEFTGTTEAFF.

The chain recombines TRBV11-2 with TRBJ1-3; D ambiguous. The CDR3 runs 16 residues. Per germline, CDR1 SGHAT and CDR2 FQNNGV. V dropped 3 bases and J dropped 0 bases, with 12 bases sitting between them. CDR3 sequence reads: CASSLNRVFSGNTIYF. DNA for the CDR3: TGTGCCAGCAGCTTGAACCGGGTCTTCTCTGGAAACACCATATATTTT.

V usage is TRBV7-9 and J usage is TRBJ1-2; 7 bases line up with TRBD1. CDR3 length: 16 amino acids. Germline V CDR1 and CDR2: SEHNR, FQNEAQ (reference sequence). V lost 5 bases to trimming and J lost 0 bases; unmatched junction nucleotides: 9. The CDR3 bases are TGTGCCAGCAGCCTCCCTGGGACAGCCACTAACTATGGCTACACCTTC. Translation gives CASSLPGTATNYGYTF.

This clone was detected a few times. The CDR3 here is CAISSRGGTGNYNEQFF. The CDR3 nucleotides are TGTGCCATCTCTTCCCGCGGGGGTACAGGAAACTACAATGAGCAGTTCTTC. This chain links TRBV10-3 with TRBJ2-1; 7 nucleotides agree with TRBD2. The junction had 16 bases not matched to a gene; V was cut back by 8 bases and J by 3 bases. The CDR3 is 17 residues long. CDR1 and CDR2 (germline): ENHRY, SYGVKD.

The CDR3 protein is CASSLRQGGGYTF. The CDR3 DNA reads as TGTGCCAGCAGCTTAAGGCAGGGTGGAGGCTACACCTTC. The chain has TRBV7-2 and TRBJ1-2; possible D gene TRBD1, 5 bases. Germline V CDR1 and CDR2: SGHTA, FQGNSA. The CDR3 loop spans 13 amino acids. V lost 2 bases to trimming and J lost 8 bases, with 12 bases between them.